This T cell receptor beta chain was profiled in a study of T cell responses to AZD1222 COVID-19 vaccine. Study-wide points: In all cases, repertoires were sampled only after the peak T cell response.

Germline V gives CDR1 LNHNV, CDR2 YYDKDF (reference sequence). Trimming removed 3 bases at V and 0 bases at J, with 15 bases between. This CDR3 spans 17 amino acids. A word on this clone: Its specificity is not known.

Clones were sequenced by immunoSEQ multiplex PCR, and TCRdb holds only the in-frame ones, with some missing. The table includes about 110,000 clones, around 92% detected once. The source is an adult in good health. The V gene is TRBV15, the J gene TRBJ1-5; no reliable D call. This specimen consisted of peripheral blood, obtained on day 0 of AZD1222 vaccination. The CDR3 DNA is TGTGCCACCAGCAGTGATGAGAGTGTTTATAGCAATCAGCCCCAGCATTTT. The encoded protein is CATSSDESVYSNQPQHF.